The 20 T cell receptor beta chains below all came from one sample that was sequenced in a study of cytotoxic CD8 clonotypes in ibrutinib-treated CLL. Profiling relied on immunoSEQ multiplex PCR, and the TCRdb table lists in-frame clones only, not all of them. The repertoire holds under 200,000 clones, with approximately 80% as singletons. The material was PBMCs, obtained after 12 months of ibrutinib treatment. The receptors stem from a human donor with chronic lymphocytic leukemia.

This clone was found once. This sequence joins TRBV7-2 and TRBJ1-1, with D uncertain. V lost 4 bases and J 10 bases, leaving 16 bases between the germline ends. Germline CDR1 reads SGHTA; CDR2 reads FQGNSA. This CDR3 is built from 13 residues. The CDR3 loop is CASSSGPGVSAFF. The CDR3 DNA reads TGTGCCAGCAGCTCAGGACCTGGGGTGTCAGCTTTCTTT. Supplemented by reference TRBV7-2 and TRBJ1-1, the full variable domain reads GAGVSQSPSNKVTEKGKDVELRCDPISGHTALYWYRQSLGQGLEFLIYFQGNSAPDKSGLPSDRFSAERTGGSVSTLTIQRTQQEDSAVYLCASSSGPGVSAFFGQGTRLTVV.

The CDR3, as DNA: TGTGCCAGCAGGGCCGGGTCCTACGAGCAGTACTTC. Protein sequence: CASRAGSYEQYF. V gene TRBV2 combines with J gene TRBJ2-7; D not certain. The V gene lost 6 bases and the J gene lost 1 base, with 7 bases spanning the gap. This CDR3 has 12 residues. Germline V gene lookup returns CDR1 SNHLY and CDR2 FYNNEI. The full variable domain, rest sourced from reference TRBV2 and TRBJ2-7, is EPEVTQTPSHQVTQMGQEVILRCVPISNHLYFYWYRQILGQKVEFLVSFYNNEISEKSEIFDDQFSVERPDGSNFTLKIRSTKLEDSAMYFCASRAGSYEQYFGPGTRLTVT.

The chain uses TRBV7-9 and TRBJ2-6; D unresolved. Germline CDR1 SEHNR, CDR2 FQNEAQ (reference sequence). The CDR3 runs to 15 residues. Between the trimmed V and J ends, which lost 1 base and 5 bases, there was a span of 9 bases. The CDR3 nucleotides are TGTGCCAGCAGCTTAGGTGGGAATAGGGCCAACGTCCTGACTTTC. This translates into CASSLGGNRANVLTF.

The V and J genes are TRBV7-9 and TRBJ2-2, with D hard to call. This CDR3 region has 16 residues. The V gene's germline CDR1 is SEHNR and CDR2 FQNEAQ (reference sequence). V was pared by 2 bases and J by 1 base, with 11 bases between. The CDR3 DNA reads as TGTGCCAGCAGCTTACAGTCGCTCCTGAACACCGGGGAGCTGTTTTTT. Its protein is CASSLQSLLNTGELFF.

J is TRBJ1-2 and V is TRBV29-1; 8 bases align to TRBD1. The ends lost 7 bases at V and 8 bases at J; junction bases unmatched: 9. CDR3 size: 12 residues. Germline CDR1 reads SQVTM; CDR2 reads ANQGSEA. As DNA, the CDR3 is TGCAGCGCCGGAGGCAGGGGGCGAGGCTACACCTTC. It yields the protein CSAGGRGRGYTF.

V usage is TRBV19 and J usage is TRBJ2-7; 10 bases fit TRBD2. The CDR3 sequence is 15 residues long. Trimming removed 6 bases from V and 3 bases from J; junction bases left unmatched: 8. Germline loops: CDR1 LNHDA, CDR2 SQIVND (reference sequence). The CDR3: CASRPNLAGVYEQYF. The DNA of the CDR3 is TGTGCCAGTAGACCGAACCTAGCGGGGGTCTACGAGCAGTACTTC.

Details on this clone: Other DNA sequences within the sample encode an identical CDR3. The chain uses TRBV28 and TRBJ1-1; D possibly corresponds to TRBD1 (5 bases). Trimming took 6 bases from V and 4 from J, leaving 6 bases between them. Germline V gene data show CDR1 as MDHEN and CDR2 as SYDVKM. The CDR3 is 11 amino acids. CDR3 coding DNA: TGTGCCAGCAGGACAGTCACTGAAGCTTTCTTT. Its translation: CASRTVTEAFF. Full variable domain (outside the CDR3, taken from reference TRBV28 and TRBJ1-1): DVKVTQSSRYLVKRTGEKVFLECVQDMDHENMFWYRQDPGLGLRLIYFSYDVKMKEKGDIPEGYSVSREKKERFSLILESASTNQTSMYLCASRTVTEAFFGQGTRLTVV.

The J gene is TRBJ1-5, the V gene TRBV19; the match to TRBD1 covers 7 bases. The germline gives CDR1 LNHDA, CDR2 SQIVND (reference sequence). With 5 bases clipped from V and 6 bases from J, the junction kept 7 bases outside the gene matches. The CDR3 sequence is 14 residues long. This CDR3 reads CASSYRGEVQPQHF. CDR3 nucleotides: TGTGCCAGTAGTTACAGGGGAGAGGTTCAGCCCCAGCATTTT. The complete variable domain, with remaining parts taken from reference TRBV19 and TRBJ1-5, reads DGGITQSPKYLFRKEGQNVTLSCEQNLNHDAMYWYRQDPGQGLRLIYYSQIVNDFQKGDIAEGYSVSREKKESFPLTVTSAQKNPTAFYLCASSYRGEVQPQHFGDGTRLSIL.

The rearrangement uses TRBV28 and TRBJ1-2; possible D gene TRBD1, 5 bases. Trimming cost V 10 bases and J 7 bases, with 22 bases left between them. Germline V CDR1 and CDR2: MDHEN, SYDVKM. The CDR3 is made up of 14 amino acids. This CDR3 is CAIHAGPLQGGYTF. The CDR3 DNA sequence: TGTGCCATCCATGCAGGGCCCCTCCAGGGTGGCTACACCTTC.

This clone has more than one count but fewer than ten. CDR3 in amino acids: CASSPDTGGKIDGYTF. CDR3 in DNA: TGTGCCAGCTCACCAGACACAGGGGGAAAGATAGATGGCTACACCTTC. The genes are TRBV18 and TRBJ1-2; TRBD1 aligns across 8 bases. Germline trimming cut 2 bases from V and 6 bases from J; bases unmatched to any gene: 11. The length of the CDR3 is 16 residues. Germline V gives CDR1 KGHSH, CDR2 LQKENI.

The chain uses TRBV7-3 and TRBJ2-4; D might be TRBD1 or TRBD2, each matching 5 bases. Germline V CDR1 and CDR2: SGHTA, FQGTGA. V lost 3 bases and J lost 0, with 12 bases in between. The CDR3 covers 16 residues. CDR3 sequence: CASSLSGALAKNIQYF. The CDR3 coding sequence is TGTGCCAGCAGCTTGTCCGGGGCCTTAGCCAAAAACATTCAGTACTTC.

This chain links TRBV7-2 with TRBJ2-1; the D is unclear. CDR1 and CDR2 from the germline V gene are SGHTA and FQGNSA. The CDR3 consists of 16 residues. Between the trimmed V and J ends, which lost 1 base and 4 bases, there was a span of 14 bases. CDR3 sequence (DNA): TGTGCCAGCAGCTTAGAGGTCTTCCGTGGATACAATGAGCAGTTCTTC. Amino acids: CASSLEVFRGYNEQFF.

The chain links TRBV18 to TRBJ2-7, with a weak D call TRBD1 (5 bases). V lost 4 bases and J 5 bases, leaving 18 bases between the germline ends. This CDR3 has 15 amino acids. Germline V gives CDR1 KGHSH, CDR2 LQKENI. The CDR3 loop is CASSLYATLDNEQYF. The CDR3 coding sequence is TGTGCCAGCTCACTTTACGCGACATTGGACAACGAGCAGTACTTC.

Regarding this clone: At the DNA level, this CDR3 is encoded by other sequences in the same sample as well. V is TRBV5-1 and J is TRBJ2-7; no definite D call. The CDR3 covers 12 residues. Trimming took 0 bases from V and 3 from J, leaving 4 bases between them. Per germline, CDR1 SGHRS and CDR2 YFSETQ. The DNA of the CDR3 is TGCGCCAGCAGCTTGGAGGGCTACGAGCAGTACTTC. Translation gives CASSLEGYEQYF. Based on the CDR3 plus reference TRBV5-1 and TRBJ2-7, the full variable domain is KAGVTQTPRYLIKTRGQQVTLSCSPISGHRSVSWYQQTPGQGLQFLFEYFSETQRNKGNFPGRFSGRQFSNSRSEMNVSTLELGDSALYLCASSLEGYEQYFGPGTRLTVT.

This clone was found a few times. The chain employs TRBV14 and TRBJ2-2, with 7 bases lining up with TRBD1. This CDR3 is built from 14 residues. Germline trimming cut 5 bases from V and 2 bases from J; bases unmatched to any gene: 2. From germline, CDR1 is SGHDN and CDR2 FVKESK. The CDR3: CASSYRGNTGELFF. The CDR3 DNA reads as TGTGCCAGCAGCTACAGGGGAAACACCGGGGAGCTGTTTTTT.

This chain links TRBV7-9 with TRBJ2-3; D ambiguous. From germline, CDR1 is SEHNR and CDR2 FQNEAQ (reference sequence). Trimming took off 4 bases at V and 5 bases at J, with 4 bases between the two ends. The CDR3 is 11 residues long. CDR3 in DNA: TGTGCCAGCAGCTACATAGATACGCAGTATTTT. It is translated as CASSYIDTQYF.

The chain recombines TRBV28 with TRBJ1-2; tentatively, D is TRBD1 (5 bases). Germline values: CDR1 MDHEN, CDR2 SYDVKM. The CDR3 length is 14 residues. Trimming removed 5 bases from V and 4 bases from J, with 14 bases in between. CDR3 nucleotide sequence: TGTGCCAGCAGTCTCCACGGGACGGGCTATGGCTACACCTTC. It translates to CASSLHGTGYGYTF.

V is TRBV21-1 and J is TRBJ2-3; whether TRBD2, the table's D call, matches the DNA was not checked. TRBV21-1 is shown as a pseudogene. This CDR3 is built from 18 residues. CDR3 amino acids: CASSLRGRSTGSTDTQYF. The CDR3 DNA sequence: TGTGCCAGCAGCCTCCGCGGACGTAGTACGGGAAGCACAGATACGCAGTATTTT.

This clone occurred once. V usage is TRBV11-1 and J usage is TRBJ2-1; 8 bases map to TRBD2. J lost 12 bases, V lost 2 bases, and 15 bases had no gene match. CDR3 size: 16 residues. Germline CDR1 reads SGHAT; CDR2 reads FQDESV (reference sequence). CDR3: CASSLSGLAGRQSQFF. DNA of the CDR3: TGTGCCAGCAGCTTATCCGGGCTAGCGGGCCGACAATCGCAGTTCTTC.

The chain uses TRBV7-9 and TRBJ2-1; weak D call: TRBD1 (6 bases). Between the trimmed V and J ends, which lost 4 bases and 8 bases, there was a span of 15 bases. This CDR3 has 14 amino acids. Germline lookup yields CDR1 SEHNR and CDR2 FQNEAQ (reference sequence). The CDR3 nucleotides read TGTGCCAGCAGCTATATAACACAGGGCGATGAGCAGTTCTTC. Protein sequence: CASSYITQGDEQFF.